A selection of T cell receptor beta chains follows, all from one sample in a study of T cell changes during pregnancy in multiple sclerosis. TCRdb's table, derived via immunoSEQ multiplex PCR, lists solely in-frame clones and lacks some. This table has about 39,000 clones, roughly 93% appearing once. The sample consisted of CD4+ T cells from peripheral blood mononuclear cells, taken after pregnancy. Every receptor here comes from a female donor with multiple sclerosis, enrolled in a pregnancy study. Both conserved end residues are part of each CDR3. Fields, in order: J gene, D gene, clone size, V gene, CDR3 protein, CDR3 DNA. D genes are given only for firm matches. Clone size is stated in some rows and not others, as once, few, many or a class when expanded.

J: TRBJ1-2; D: -; size: -; V: TRBV9; CDR3: CASSASRVQAWSGYTF; DNA: TGTGCCAGCAGCGCATCCCGTGTACAGGCCTGGAGTGGCTACACCTTC
J: TRBJ2-1; D: TRBD2; size: -; V: TRBV9; CDR3: CASSVSTSGVYNEQFF; DNA: TGTGCCAGCAGCGTATCGACTAGCGGGGTCTACAATGAGCAGTTCTTC
J: TRBJ2-1; D: TRBD2; size: once; V: TRBV4-2; CDR3: CASSQDWGGGAHNEQFF; DNA: TGTGCCAGCAGCCAAGATTGGGGCGGGGGGGCCCACAATGAGCAGTTCTTC
J: TRBJ2-7; D: -; size: -; V: TRBV2; CDR3: CASKLGAAYEQYF; DNA: TGTGCCAGCAAGCTGGGAGCCGCCTACGAGCAGTACTTC
J: TRBJ1-5; D: -; size: -; V: TRBV6-5; CDR3: CASRASRNQPQHF; DNA: TGTGCCAGCAGAGCTAGCCGCAATCAGCCCCAGCATTTT
J: TRBJ2-5; D: TRBD1; size: -; V: TRBV5-1; CDR3: CASRPAEDRPKGTQYF; DNA: TGCGCCAGCAGGCCGGCAGAGGACAGGCCCAAGGGGACCCAGTACTTC
J: TRBJ2-1; D: TRBD2; size: -; V: TRBV2; CDR3: CASTPIGTSGNEQFF; DNA: TGTGCCAGCACTCCTATCGGGACTAGCGGAAATGAGCAGTTCTTC
J: TRBJ1-2; D: TRBD1; size: once; V: TRBV5-5; CDR3: CASSWGQGPYGYTF; DNA: TGTGCCAGCAGCTGGGGACAGGGCCCCTATGGCTACACCTTC
J: TRBJ1-2; D: -; size: -; V: TRBV19; CDR3: CASSTGQSYGYTF; DNA: TGTGCCAGTAGTACCGGACAGAGCTATGGCTACACCTTC
J: TRBJ2-2; D: TRBD1; size: -; V: TRBV12-5; CDR3: CASGKDRGNGELFF; DNA: TGTGCTAGTGGGAAGGACAGGGGGAACGGGGAGCTGTTTTTT
J: TRBJ1-3; D: -; size: -; V: TRBV5-1; CDR3: CASSREASPAGNTIYF; DNA: TGCGCCAGCAGCAGGGAGGCCAGCCCGGCTGGAAACACCATATATTTT
J: TRBJ1-1; D: -; size: -; V: TRBV9; CDR3: CASSVGGRARNTEAFF; DNA: TGTGCCAGCAGCGTAGGCGGGAGGGCAAGGAACACTGAAGCTTTCTTT
J: TRBJ2-5; D: TRBD1; size: -; V: TRBV25-1; CDR3: CASSGPGTGSETQYF; DNA: TGTGCCAGCAGTGGTCCCGGGACAGGTTCGGAGACCCAGTACTTC
J: TRBJ2-3; D: -; size: -; V: TRBV6-1; CDR3: CASSDPSTPRTDTQYF; DNA: TGTGCCAGCAGTGACCCTAGCACTCCCCGCACAGATACGCAGTATTTT
J: TRBJ1-2; D: TRBD1; size: -; V: TRBV11-2; CDR3: CASSRTRDRLYGYTF; DNA: TGTGCCAGCAGCCGTACCCGGGACAGGCTCTATGGCTACACCTTC
J: TRBJ1-5; D: -; size: -; V: TRBV6-6; CDR3: CASSYGSAGPNQPQHF; DNA: TGTGCCAGCAGTTACGGTTCGGCAGGCCCAAATCAGCCCCAGCATTTT
J: TRBJ2-7; D: -; size: -; V: TRBV5-5; CDR3: CASSTDSHSYEQYF; DNA: TGTGCCAGCAGCACTGACAGCCACTCCTACGAGCAGTACTTC
J: TRBJ1-1; D: TRBD1; size: -; V: TRBV12-5; CDR3: CASGLSDRLTEAFF; DNA: TGTGCTAGTGGTTTGTCGGACAGGTTGACTGAAGCTTTCTTT
J: TRBJ2-1; D: TRBD2; size: -; V: TRBV4-1; CDR3: CASSQGRGGGRGEQFF; DNA: TGCGCCAGCAGCCAAGGCCGCGGGGGGGGTCGAGGTGAGCAGTTCTTC
J: TRBJ1-1; D: TRBD1; size: -; V: TRBV5-1; CDR3: CASSLEGQGTATEAFF; DNA: TGCGCCAGCAGCTTGGAGGGGCAGGGGACAGCGACTGAAGCTTTCTTT
J: TRBJ2-1; D: TRBD1; size: -; V: TRBV11-3; CDR3: CASSFVSGTGDYNEQFF; DNA: TGTGCCAGCAGCTTTGTTAGTGGGACAGGGGATTACAATGAGCAGTTCTTC
J: TRBJ2-3; D: TRBD1; size: -; V: TRBV2; CDR3: CASFRDRTDTQYF; DNA: TGTGCCAGCTTCCGGGACAGGACAGATACGCAGTATTTT
J: TRBJ2-7; D: TRBD1; size: -; V: TRBV15; CDR3: CATSKQKVRTGGFEQYF; DNA: TGTGCCACCAGCAAACAAAAGGTCCGGACAGGGGGCTTCGAGCAGTACTTC
J: TRBJ1-2; D: TRBD1; size: -; V: TRBV6-1; CDR3: CASSETGANYGYTF; DNA: TGTGCCAGCAGTGAAACAGGGGCTAACTATGGCTACACCTTC
J: TRBJ2-1; D: TRBD2; size: once; V: TRBV5-4; CDR3: CASSPGTSGGARNEQFF; DNA: TGTGCCAGCAGCCCGGGGACTAGCGGGGGGGCGAGGAATGAGCAGTTCTTC
J: TRBJ2-1; D: TRBD2; size: -; V: TRBV7-9; CDR3: CASSLSRGATYNEQFF; DNA: TGTGCCAGCAGCTTATCGCGGGGGGCCACCTACAATGAGCAGTTCTTC
J: TRBJ1-1; D: -; size: -; V: TRBV19; CDR3: CASRSMSLNTEAFF; DNA: TGTGCCAGTAGATCGATGAGTTTGAACACTGAAGCTTTCTTT
J: TRBJ1-3; D: -; size: -; V: TRBV29-1; CDR3: CSVLTSGNTIYF; DNA: TGCAGCGTTCTAACCTCTGGAAACACCATATATTTT
J: TRBJ2-7; D: TRBD1; size: -; V: TRBV10-3; CDR3: CAISDGDRSYEQYF; DNA: TGTGCCATCAGTGACGGGGACAGGTCCTACGAGCAGTACTTC
J: TRBJ1-3; D: -; size: -; V: TRBV30; CDR3: CAWSVRTSSGNTIYF; DNA: TGTGCCTGGAGTGTTCGAACTAGTTCTGGAAACACCATATATTTT
J: TRBJ1-5; D: -; size: -; V: TRBV5-6; CDR3: CASSLGQGFNQPQHF; DNA: TGTGCCAGCAGCTTGGGGCAGGGGTTTAATCAGCCCCAGCATTTT
J: TRBJ2-3; D: TRBD2; size: -; V: TRBV29-1; CDR3: CSVASPQAGGTDTQYF; DNA: TGCAGCGTTGCCTCCCCTCAAGCGGGGGGGACAGATACGCAGTATTTT
J: TRBJ2-7; D: TRBD2; size: -; V: TRBV7-2; CDR3: CASRRLAGVAYEQYF; DNA: TGTGCCAGCAGGCGACTAGCGGGGGTGGCCTACGAGCAGTACTTC
J: TRBJ2-7; D: -; size: -; V: TRBV6-6; CDR3: CASSFEGYEQYF; DNA: TGTGCCAGCAGTTTCGAGGGCTACGAGCAGTACTTC
J: TRBJ2-1; D: TRBD2; size: -; V: TRBV4-2; CDR3: CASSQDWAGGYNEQFF; DNA: TGTGCCAGCAGCCAAGACTGGGCGGGGGGGTACAATGAGCAGTTCTTC
J: TRBJ1-4; D: TRBD1; size: -; V: TRBV5-1; CDR3: CASSLTGGNEKLFF; DNA: TGCGCCAGCAGCTTGACAGGGGGTAATGAAAAACTGTTTTTT
J: TRBJ1-2; D: -; size: -; V: TRBV19; CDR3: CASSTALGGDYGYTF; DNA: TGTGCCAGTAGTACCGCACTGGGGGGAGACTATGGCTACACCTTC
J: TRBJ2-3; D: -; size: -; V: TRBV7-3; CDR3: CASSSDPGDTQYF; DNA: TGTGCCAGCAGCTCCGACCCCGGGGATACGCAGTATTTT
J: TRBJ2-7; D: -; size: -; V: TRBV20-1; CDR3: CSARGHYEQYF; DNA: TGCAGTGCCCGCGGACACTACGAGCAGTACTTC
J: TRBJ1-2; D: -; size: once; V: TRBV5-8; CDR3: CASSLALPEGAYGYTF; DNA: TGTGCCAGCAGCTTGGCCCTCCCAGAGGGCGCCTATGGCTACACCTTC